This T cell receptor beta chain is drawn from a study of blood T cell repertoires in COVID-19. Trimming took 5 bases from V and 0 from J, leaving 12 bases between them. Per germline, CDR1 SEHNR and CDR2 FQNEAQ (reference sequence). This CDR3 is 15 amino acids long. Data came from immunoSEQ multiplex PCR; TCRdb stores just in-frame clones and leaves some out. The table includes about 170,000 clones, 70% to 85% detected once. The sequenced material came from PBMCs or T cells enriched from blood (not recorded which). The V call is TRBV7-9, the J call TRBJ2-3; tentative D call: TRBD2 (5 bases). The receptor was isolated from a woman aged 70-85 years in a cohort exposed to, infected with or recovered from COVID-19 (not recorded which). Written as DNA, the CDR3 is TGTGCCAGCAGCCCCCCGGGGATAAGCACAGATACGCAGTATTTT. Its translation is CASSPPGISTDTQYF.